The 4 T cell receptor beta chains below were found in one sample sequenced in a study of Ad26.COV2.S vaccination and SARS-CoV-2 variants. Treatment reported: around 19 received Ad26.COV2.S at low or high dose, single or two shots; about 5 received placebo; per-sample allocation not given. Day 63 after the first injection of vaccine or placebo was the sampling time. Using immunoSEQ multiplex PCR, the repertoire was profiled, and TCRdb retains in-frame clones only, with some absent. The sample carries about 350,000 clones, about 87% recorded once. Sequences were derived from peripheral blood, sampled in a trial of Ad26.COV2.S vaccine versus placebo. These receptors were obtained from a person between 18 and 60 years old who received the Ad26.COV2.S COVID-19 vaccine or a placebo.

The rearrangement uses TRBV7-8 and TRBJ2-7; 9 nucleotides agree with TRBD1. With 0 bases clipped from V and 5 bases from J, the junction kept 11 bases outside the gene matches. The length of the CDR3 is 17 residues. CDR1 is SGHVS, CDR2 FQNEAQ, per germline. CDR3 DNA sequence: TGTGCCAGCAGCTTAGCGCAAGGACAGGGGAGCATCCACGAGCAGTACTTC. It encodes CASSLAQGQGSIHEQYF.

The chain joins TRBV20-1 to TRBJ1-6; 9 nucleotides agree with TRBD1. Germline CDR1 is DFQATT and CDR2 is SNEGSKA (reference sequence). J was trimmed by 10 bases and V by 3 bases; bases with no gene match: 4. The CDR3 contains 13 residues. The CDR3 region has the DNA TGCAGTGCTAGTGGGACAGGGTTGTCACCCCTCCACTTT. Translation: CSASGTGLSPLHF.

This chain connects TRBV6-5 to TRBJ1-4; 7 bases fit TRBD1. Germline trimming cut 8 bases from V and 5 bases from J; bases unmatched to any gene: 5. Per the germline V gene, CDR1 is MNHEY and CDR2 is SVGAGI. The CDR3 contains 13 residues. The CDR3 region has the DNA TGTGCCAGCCGATTGACAGGGAATGAAAAACTGTTTTTT. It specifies CASRLTGNEKLFF.

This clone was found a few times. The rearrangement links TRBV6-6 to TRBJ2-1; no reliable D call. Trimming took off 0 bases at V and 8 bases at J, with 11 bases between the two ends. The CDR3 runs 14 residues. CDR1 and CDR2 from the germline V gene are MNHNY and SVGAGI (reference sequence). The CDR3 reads CASSYSPSRDEQFF. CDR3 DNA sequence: TGTGCCAGCAGTTACTCGCCCAGTCGGGATGAGCAGTTCTTC.